The rows below give T cell receptor beta chains drawn from one sample of a study of CD8+ T cells in alopecia areata. Measured with immunoSEQ multiplex PCR; TCRdb has only the in-frame clones, and not every one. The table lists about 91,000 clones, over 40% of them singletons. The sample consisted of CD4+ T cells sorted from blood. These receptors were taken from a human donor with alopecia areata. CDR3s include the opening cysteine and the closing phenylalanine or tryptophan. A D gene is named only where the DNA matches it firmly. The listing skips clone size in some rows; elsewhere it reads once, few, many or a size class.

d_gene: NA
j_gene: TRBJ2-2
abundance: once
v_gene: TRBV5-1
CDR3nt: TGCGCCAGCGCGGCGCCAGGGAGCCACGGGGAGCTGTTTTTT
CDR3aa: CASAAPGSHGELFF

d_gene: TRBD2
j_gene: TRBJ2-3
abundance: few
v_gene: TRBV2
CDR3nt: TGTGCCAGCAGTGAAGGGTACCCGCGGGGGGGCGAAGATACGCAGTATTTT
CDR3aa: CASSEGYPRGGEDTQYF

d_gene: NA
j_gene: TRBJ1-5
abundance: few
v_gene: TRBV19
CDR3nt: TGTGCCAGTAGGTTGGCGGATTCGAGCAATCAGCCCCAGCATTTT
CDR3aa: CASRLADSSNQPQHF

d_gene: TRBD1
j_gene: TRBJ1-5
abundance: NA
v_gene: TRBV5-1
CDR3nt: TGCGCCAGCAGCACAGGGGGCGATCAGCCCCAGCATTTT
CDR3aa: CASSTGGDQPQHF

d_gene: TRBD1
j_gene: TRBJ2-5
abundance: NA
v_gene: TRBV29-1
CDR3nt: TGCAGCGTTGCACAGGGGGAGACCCAGTACTTC
CDR3aa: CSVAQGETQYF

d_gene: TRBD2
j_gene: TRBJ2-2
abundance: few
v_gene: TRBV18
CDR3nt: TGTGCCAGCTCACCGGGACTAGCGAACACCGGGGAGCTGTTTTTT
CDR3aa: CASSPGLANTGELFF

d_gene: TRBD2
j_gene: TRBJ2-3
abundance: few
v_gene: TRBV19
CDR3nt: TGTGCCAGTAGATCCCGAGCGGGGGGGATCACAGATACGCAGTATTTT
CDR3aa: CASRSRAGGITDTQYF

d_gene: NA
j_gene: TRBJ2-5
abundance: NA
v_gene: TRBV5-4
CDR3nt: TGTGCCAGCAGCTTGGTGGCAGACCAAGAGACCCAGTACTTC
CDR3aa: CASSLVADQETQYF

d_gene: TRBD1
j_gene: TRBJ1-2
abundance: NA
v_gene: TRBV4-1
CDR3nt: TGCGCCAGCAGAGGGACAGGAGGCTATGGCTACACCTTC
CDR3aa: CASRGTGGYGYTF

d_gene: TRBD1
j_gene: TRBJ1-1
abundance: many
v_gene: TRBV5-1
CDR3nt: TGCGCCAGCAGCCAGGGACAGGTGTACCAACGGACTGAAGCTTTCTTT
CDR3aa: CASSQGQVYQRTEAFF

d_gene: TRBD1
j_gene: TRBJ2-7
abundance: NA
v_gene: TRBV2
CDR3nt: TGTGCCAGCAGAACCGGGACAGGCTACGAGCAGTACTTC
CDR3aa: CASRTGTGYEQYF

d_gene: NA
j_gene: TRBJ1-1
abundance: NA
v_gene: TRBV14
CDR3nt: TGTGCCAGCAGCCAAATCTCGGGGGCGCAGGGTGAAGCTTTCTTT
CDR3aa: CASSQISGAQGEAFF

d_gene: TRBD1
j_gene: TRBJ2-3
abundance: NA
v_gene: TRBV4-2
CDR3nt: TGTGCCAGCAGCCGCACGGACAGGGGTCGCACAGATACGCAGTATTTT
CDR3aa: CASSRTDRGRTDTQYF

d_gene: NA
j_gene: TRBJ2-2
abundance: NA
v_gene: TRBV11-2
CDR3nt: TGTGCCAGCAATTGGGGGGCCAACACCGGGGAGCTGTTTTTT
CDR3aa: CASNWGANTGELFF

d_gene: TRBD1
j_gene: TRBJ2-7
abundance: NA
v_gene: TRBV29-1
CDR3nt: TGCAGCGTCGGGGCGACCGGGACAGGGCCCTCCTACGAGCAGTACTTC
CDR3aa: CSVGATGTGPSYEQYF

d_gene: NA
j_gene: TRBJ2-3
abundance: few
v_gene: TRBV29-1
CDR3nt: TGCAGCGCTCGGGACACCGGGGCAGATACGCAGTATTTT
CDR3aa: CSARDTGADTQYF

d_gene: TRBD2
j_gene: TRBJ2-3
abundance: NA
v_gene: TRBV29-1
CDR3nt: TGCAGCGTCGCACCTAGCGGAACGGCAGATACGCAGTATTTT
CDR3aa: CSVAPSGTADTQYF

d_gene: NA
j_gene: TRBJ2-4
abundance: once
v_gene: TRBV29-1
CDR3nt: TGCAGCGTTGAGGTGAGAGCCAAAAACATTCAGTACTTC
CDR3aa: CSVEVRAKNIQYF

d_gene: NA
j_gene: TRBJ2-5
abundance: many
v_gene: TRBV5-1
CDR3nt: TGCGCCAGCAGCTTGGGAGGGCAGAGAGAGACCCAGTACTTC
CDR3aa: CASSLGGQRETQYF

d_gene: NA
j_gene: TRBJ1-1
abundance: NA
v_gene: TRBV30
CDR3nt: TGTGCCTGGGACAGGAGGGGCTTGACTGAAGCTTTCTTT
CDR3aa: CAWDRRGLTEAFF

d_gene: TRBD2
j_gene: TRBJ2-7
abundance: NA
v_gene: TRBV5-6
CDR3nt: TGTGCCAGCAGCCTCGGGGTAGCGGGAGCCTACGAGCAGTACTTC
CDR3aa: CASSLGVAGAYEQYF

d_gene: TRBD2
j_gene: TRBJ2-5
abundance: few
v_gene: TRBV5-1
CDR3nt: TGCGCCAGCAGCCCAAGGACTAGCGGGGGGGCGAAGACCCAGTACTTC
CDR3aa: CASSPRTSGGAKTQYF

d_gene: NA
j_gene: TRBJ2-5
abundance: NA
v_gene: TRBV29-1
CDR3nt: TGCAGCGTTCCCCGCGGGGGCCTAGAGACCCAGTACTTC
CDR3aa: CSVPRGGLETQYF

d_gene: NA
j_gene: TRBJ1-1
abundance: NA
v_gene: TRBV30
CDR3nt: TGTGCCTGGAGTGTACCGACGAACACTGAAGCTTTCTTT
CDR3aa: CAWSVPTNTEAFF

d_gene: NA
j_gene: TRBJ2-4
abundance: NA
v_gene: TRBV30
CDR3nt: TGTGCCTGGAGATCTACAATAGCCAAAAACATTCAGTACTTC
CDR3aa: CAWRSTIAKNIQYF

d_gene: TRBD1
j_gene: TRBJ1-1
abundance: NA
v_gene: TRBV30
CDR3nt: TGTGCCTCCTCAATATGGCGCCGACAGGGGCTCGGTGAAGCTTTCTTT
CDR3aa: CASSIWRRQGLGEAFF

d_gene: NA
j_gene: TRBJ2-5
abundance: NA
v_gene: TRBV7-2
CDR3nt: TGTGCCAGCAGCTTCCGACGAATCGGGGAGACCCAGTACTTC
CDR3aa: CASSFRRIGETQYF

d_gene: NA
j_gene: TRBJ1-2
abundance: NA
v_gene: TRBV28
CDR3nt: TGTGCCAGCAGAATTGGCTATGGCTACACCTTC
CDR3aa: CASRIGYGYTF

d_gene: NA
j_gene: TRBJ2-7
abundance: few
v_gene: TRBV30
CDR3nt: TGTGCCTGTCAAAAGGTCCAGGACGAGCAGTACTTC
CDR3aa: CACQKVQDEQYF

d_gene: TRBD2
j_gene: TRBJ2-7
abundance: few
v_gene: TRBV29-1
CDR3nt: TGCAGCGTTGGGACTAGCGGGAGTTACGAGCAGTACTTC
CDR3aa: CSVGTSGSYEQYF

d_gene: NA
j_gene: TRBJ2-5
abundance: few
v_gene: TRBV30
CDR3nt: TGTGCCTGGAGTAGAGGGCACTACCAAGAGACCCAGTACTTC
CDR3aa: CAWSRGHYQETQYF

d_gene: TRBD1
j_gene: TRBJ2-7
abundance: NA
v_gene: TRBV4-1
CDR3nt: TGCGCCAGCAGCCAAGAAGGCAGGGGGCAGGTCGAGCAGTACTTC
CDR3aa: CASSQEGRGQVEQYF

d_gene: NA
j_gene: TRBJ2-3
abundance: once
v_gene: TRBV30
CDR3nt: TGTGCCTCCACCTATGTGAATACGCAGTATTTT
CDR3aa: CASTYVNTQYF

d_gene: NA
j_gene: TRBJ1-2
abundance: NA
v_gene: TRBV23-1
CDR3nt: TGCGCCAGCAGTCAAGAGGCAGGGCTTTATGGCTACACCTTC
CDR3aa: CASSQEAGLYGYTF

d_gene: NA
j_gene: TRBJ1-4
abundance: NA
v_gene: TRBV6-5
CDR3nt: TGTGCCAGCAGTTACGCGTCTGGAGAACTGTTTTTT
CDR3aa: CASSYASGELFF

d_gene: NA
j_gene: TRBJ1-1
abundance: NA
v_gene: TRBV2
CDR3nt: TGTGCCAGCAGTGAAGACCACAGGCGGGTGGCCTCGCGTAGCTCTGAAGCTTTCTTT
CDR3aa: CASSEDHRRVASRSSEAFF

d_gene: NA
j_gene: TRBJ2-2
abundance: NA
v_gene: TRBV9
CDR3nt: TGTGCCAGCAGAATGGGGGACACCGGGGAGCTGTTTTTT
CDR3aa: CASRMGDTGELFF

d_gene: NA
j_gene: TRBJ2-6
abundance: few
v_gene: TRBV2
CDR3nt: TGTGCCAGCAGGGCTGGGGCCAACGTCCTGACTTTC
CDR3aa: CASRAGANVLTF

d_gene: TRBD1
j_gene: TRBJ2-1
abundance: NA
v_gene: TRBV18
CDR3nt: TGTGCCAGCTCACCGACAGGGGGGTCCGGTGAGCAGTTCTTC
CDR3aa: CASSPTGGSGEQFF

d_gene: TRBD1
j_gene: TRBJ2-7
abundance: NA
v_gene: TRBV6-5
CDR3nt: TGTGCCAGCAGTTACATTGGGACAGGGGCATACGAGCAGTACTTC
CDR3aa: CASSYIGTGAYEQYF

d_gene: TRBD1
j_gene: TRBJ2-7
abundance: few
v_gene: TRBV5-1
CDR3nt: TGCGCCAGCAGCATCCAACCGGGACAGGGAGGTCCCACCAACTTC
CDR3aa: CASSIQPGQGGPTNF

d_gene: NA
j_gene: TRBJ1-5
abundance: few
v_gene: TRBV4-3
CDR3nt: TGCGCCAGCAGCCTCAGGGTGGACCAGCCCCAGCATTTT
CDR3aa: CASSLRVDQPQHF

d_gene: NA
j_gene: TRBJ1-2
abundance: NA
v_gene: TRBV30
CDR3nt: TGTGCCTGGAGTGTACCCCAGAGCTATGGCTACACCTTC
CDR3aa: CAWSVPQSYGYTF

d_gene: NA
j_gene: TRBJ2-7
abundance: NA
v_gene: TRBV25-1
CDR3nt: TGTGCCAGCAGTGTGGGACCCAGCAATACCTACGAGCAGTACTTC
CDR3aa: CASSVGPSNTYEQYF

d_gene: NA
j_gene: TRBJ2-5
abundance: few
v_gene: TRBV29-1
CDR3nt: TGCAGCGTTGATCGGACACAAGAGACCCAGTACTTC
CDR3aa: CSVDRTQETQYF

d_gene: NA
j_gene: TRBJ1-1
abundance: NA
v_gene: TRBV29-1
CDR3nt: TGCAGCGTTGGAGCAGGCGTTATGAACACTGAAGCTTTCTTT
CDR3aa: CSVGAGVMNTEAFF

d_gene: NA
j_gene: TRBJ2-5
abundance: NA
v_gene: TRBV18
CDR3nt: TGTGCCAGCTCACCTCGGCGAGAGACCCAGTACTTC
CDR3aa: CASSPRRETQYF

d_gene: NA
j_gene: TRBJ2-1
abundance: NA
v_gene: TRBV2
CDR3nt: TGTGCCTCCACGGTCCCAAGAGGTTTGCGTTCCTACAATGAGCAGTTCTTC
CDR3aa: CASTVPRGLRSYNEQFF

d_gene: NA
j_gene: TRBJ2-3
abundance: NA
v_gene: TRBV7-2
CDR3nt: TGTGCCAGCAGCTTGGACAGCACAGATACGCAGTATTTT
CDR3aa: CASSLDSTDTQYF

d_gene: NA
j_gene: TRBJ2-7
abundance: NA
v_gene: TRBV28
CDR3nt: TGTGCCAGCAGTTTTCCCGGGCCCCCCTACGAGCAGTACTTC
CDR3aa: CASSFPGPPYEQYF

d_gene: NA
j_gene: TRBJ1-5
abundance: NA
v_gene: TRBV2
CDR3nt: TGTGCCAGCAGTCCCATCGGCCCCCTCGCCCAGCATTTT
CDR3aa: CASSPIGPLAQHF

d_gene: NA
j_gene: TRBJ2-2
abundance: few
v_gene: TRBV5-6
CDR3nt: TGTGCCAGCAGCCCCGATCTAGGGGCCGGGGAGCTGTTTTTT
CDR3aa: CASSPDLGAGELFF

d_gene: NA
j_gene: TRBJ2-2
abundance: few
v_gene: TRBV29-1
CDR3nt: TGCAGCGCTAGGAGGACGGAGACCGGGGAGCTGTTTTTT
CDR3aa: CSARRTETGELFF

d_gene: NA
j_gene: TRBJ2-7
abundance: few
v_gene: TRBV25-1
CDR3nt: TGTGCCAGCAGTAGGGACCGCACCTACGAGCAGTACTTC
CDR3aa: CASSRDRTYEQYF

d_gene: TRBD1
j_gene: TRBJ2-7
abundance: few
v_gene: TRBV28
CDR3nt: TGTGCCAGCAGTTCCCCCGGGACAGTCAACGAGCAGTACTTC
CDR3aa: CASSSPGTVNEQYF

d_gene: NA
j_gene: TRBJ1-2
abundance: NA
v_gene: TRBV7-2
CDR3nt: TGTGCCAGCAGCTTAGCCTCGGGGGGGGCTGGCTACACCTTC
CDR3aa: CASSLASGGAGYTF

d_gene: NA
j_gene: TRBJ1-2
abundance: NA
v_gene: TRBV15
CDR3nt: TGTGCCACCAGCAGGGGCACTGGCTACACCTTC
CDR3aa: CATSRGTGYTF

d_gene: NA
j_gene: TRBJ1-6
abundance: NA
v_gene: TRBV30
CDR3nt: TGTGCCTGGAGGGCCAGGAATGTCGGTACGTCACCCCTCCACTTT
CDR3aa: CAWRARNVGTSPLHF

d_gene: NA
j_gene: TRBJ1-2
abundance: few
v_gene: TRBV27
CDR3nt: TGTGCCAGCAGTTTAAGTCTGGTGGGTAACTATGGCTACACCTTC
CDR3aa: CASSLSLVGNYGYTF